Reported below is one T cell receptor (beta chain). Data came from immunoSEQ multiplex PCR; TCRdb stores just in-frame clones and leaves some out. The table has 57,000 or so clones, 90% to 95% seen once. The sample comes from a study of cytomegalovirus exposure and HLA in healthy donors. Overall study context: It was reported in a later analysis that the 100 to 150 validation repertoires used the same platform as the approximately 690 first-cohort repertoires.

Germline V CDR1 and CDR2: MNHEY, SMNVEV (reference sequence). CDR3 length equals 13 residues. V lost 6 bases to trimming and J lost 3 bases, with 9 bases between them. The chain carries TRBV27 and TRBJ2-1; possible D gene TRBD2, 5 bases. Sequencing was done on a sample of PBMCs. The TCR was taken from a man aged 18 to 30 in good health and CMV-seronegative. CDR3 nucleotide sequence: TGTGCCAGCAGCCCACTAGACTACAATGAGCAGTTCTTC. Translated, it gives CASSPLDYNEQFF.